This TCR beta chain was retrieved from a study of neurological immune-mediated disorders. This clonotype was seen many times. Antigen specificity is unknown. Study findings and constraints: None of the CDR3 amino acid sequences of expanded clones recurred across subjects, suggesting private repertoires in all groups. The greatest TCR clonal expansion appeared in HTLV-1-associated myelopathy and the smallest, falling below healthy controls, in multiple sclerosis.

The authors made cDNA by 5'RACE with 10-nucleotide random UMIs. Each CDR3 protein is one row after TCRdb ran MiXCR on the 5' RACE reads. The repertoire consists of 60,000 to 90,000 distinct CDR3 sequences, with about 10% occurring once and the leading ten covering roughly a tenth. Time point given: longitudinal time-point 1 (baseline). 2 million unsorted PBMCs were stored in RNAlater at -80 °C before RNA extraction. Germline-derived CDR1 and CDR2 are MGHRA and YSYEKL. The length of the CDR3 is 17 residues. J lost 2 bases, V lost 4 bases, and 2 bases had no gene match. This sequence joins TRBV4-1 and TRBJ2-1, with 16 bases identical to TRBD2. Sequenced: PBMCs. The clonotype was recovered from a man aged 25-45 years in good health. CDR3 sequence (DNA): TGCGCCAGCAGCCCGGGACTAGCGGGAGGGACCTACAATGAGCAGTTCTTC. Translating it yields CASSPGLAGGTYNEQFF.